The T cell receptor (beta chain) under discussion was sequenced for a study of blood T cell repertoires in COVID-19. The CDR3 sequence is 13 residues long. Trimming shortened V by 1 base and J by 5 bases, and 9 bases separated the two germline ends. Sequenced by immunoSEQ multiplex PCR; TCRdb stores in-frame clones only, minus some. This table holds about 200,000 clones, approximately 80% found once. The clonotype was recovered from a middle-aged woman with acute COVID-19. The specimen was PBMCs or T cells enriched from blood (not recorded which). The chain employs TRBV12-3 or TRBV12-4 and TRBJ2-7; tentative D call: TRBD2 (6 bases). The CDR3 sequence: CASSLGGGDEQYF. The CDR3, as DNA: TGTGCCAGCAGTTTAGGGGGCGGGGACGAGCAGTACTTC.